Given below is one T cell receptor (beta chain) in context. The data originate from a study of blood T cell repertoires in COVID-19. For the study at large: Sources were T cells, B-cell-depleted T cells, or PBMCs; the material itself was cDNA or gDNA.

In the study's own analysis: The assay estimated nucleated cells by amplifying reference gene primers. Generated by immunoSEQ multiplex PCR, the TCRdb table keeps only in-frame clones and is missing some. V and J calls plus clone size are reproduced from that table; the DNA served to infer D and trimming. The repertoire holds 10,000 to 15,000 clones, with roughly 80% as singletons. Germline-derived CDR1 and CDR2 are SEHNR and FQNEAQ (reference sequence). V was trimmed by 4 bases and J by 0 bases, leaving 11 bases between them. This CDR3 is built from 15 residues. This sequence was found in an older woman with acute or convalescent COVID-19. The chain combines TRBV7-9 with TRBJ2-3; possibly TRBD1 for D (6 bases). Specimen: peripheral blood. The CDR3 sequence is CASSWRGQSTDTQYF. DNA for the CDR3: TGTGCCAGCAGCTGGCGAGGACAGAGCACAGATACGCAGTATTTT. Supplemented by reference TRBV7-9 and TRBJ2-3, the full variable domain reads DTGVSQNPRHKITKRGQNVTFRCDPISEHNRLYWYRQTLGQGPEFLTYFQNEAQLEKSRLLSDRFSAERPKGSFSTLEIQRTEQGDSAMYLCASSWRGQSTDTQYFGPGTRLTVL.